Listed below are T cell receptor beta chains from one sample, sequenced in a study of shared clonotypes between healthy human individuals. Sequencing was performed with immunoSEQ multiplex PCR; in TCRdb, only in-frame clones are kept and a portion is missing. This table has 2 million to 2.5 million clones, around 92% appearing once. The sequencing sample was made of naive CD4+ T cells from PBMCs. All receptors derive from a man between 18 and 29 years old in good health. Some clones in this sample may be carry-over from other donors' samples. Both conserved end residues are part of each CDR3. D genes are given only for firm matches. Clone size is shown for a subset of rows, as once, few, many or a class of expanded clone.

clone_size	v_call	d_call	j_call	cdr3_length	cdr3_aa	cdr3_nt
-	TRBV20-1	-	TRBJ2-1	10	CSGLHNEQFF	TGCAGTGGTCTACACAATGAGCAGTTCTTC
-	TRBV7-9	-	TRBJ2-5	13	CASSMYRGETQYF	TGTGCCAGCAGCATGTATCGAGGCGAGACCCAGTACTTC
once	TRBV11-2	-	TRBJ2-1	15	CASSLDLGKYNEQFF	TGTGCCAGCAGCTTAGATCTGGGCAAGTACAATGAGCAGTTCTTC
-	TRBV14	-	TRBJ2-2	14	CASSQVIGGMELFF	TGTGCCAGCAGCCAGGTCATTGGAGGCATGGAGCTGTTTTTT
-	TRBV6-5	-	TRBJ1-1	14	CASSYSTGQPEAFF	TGTGCCAGCAGTTACTCGACGGGACAACCTGAAGCTTTCTTT
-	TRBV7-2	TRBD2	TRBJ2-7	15	CASSALVGLVREQYF	TGTGCCAGCAGCGCCCTCGTGGGACTAGTCCGAGAGCAGTACTTC
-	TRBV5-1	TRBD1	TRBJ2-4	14	CASSQTGGKNIQYF	TGCGCCAGCAGCCAAACAGGGGGCAAAAACATTCAGTACTTC
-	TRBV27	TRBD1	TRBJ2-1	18	CASSYLYRDRGLNNEQFF	TGTGCCAGCAGTTACCTGTATCGCGACAGGGGGCTTAACAATGAGCAGTTCTTC
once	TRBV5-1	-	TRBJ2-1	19	CASSLPAGDSLAGDNEQFF	TGCGCCAGCAGCTTACCGGCCGGCGACAGTCTAGCTGGGGACAATGAGCAGTTCTTC
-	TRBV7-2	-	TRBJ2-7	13	CASSLEAVYEQYF	TGTGCCAGCAGCTTAGAAGCGGTGTACGAGCAGTACTTC
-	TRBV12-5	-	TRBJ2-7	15	CASGLKLESVGEQYF	TGTGCTAGTGGTCTTAAACTAGAGTCAGTGGGGGAGCAGTACTTC
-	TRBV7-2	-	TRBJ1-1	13	CASSRSRNTEAFF	TGTGCCAGCAGCCGTTCAAGGAACACTGAAGCTTTCTTT
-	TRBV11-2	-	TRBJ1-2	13	CASSLATNYGYTF	TGTGCCAGCAGCTTAGCCACTAACTATGGCTACACCTTC
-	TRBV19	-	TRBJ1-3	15	CASSPPVGAGNTIYF	TGTGCCAGTAGCCCGCCCGTAGGGGCGGGAAACACCATATATTTT
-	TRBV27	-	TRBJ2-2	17	CASSWHLGGGYTGELFF	TGTGCCAGCAGTTGGCATCTAGGGGGAGGGTACACCGGGGAGCTGTTTTTT
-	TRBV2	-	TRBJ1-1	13	CASTQRGDTEAFF	TGTGCCAGCACCCAAAGGGGAGACACTGAAGCTTTCTTT
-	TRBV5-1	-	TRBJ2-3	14	CASSLVGATDTQYF	TGCGCCAGCAGCTTGGTCGGCGCCACAGATACGCAGTATTTT
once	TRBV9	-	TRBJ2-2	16	CASSPRPGQNTGELFF	TGTGCCAGCAGCCCCCGACCGGGACAAAACACCGGGGAGCTGTTTTTT
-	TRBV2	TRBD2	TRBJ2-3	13	CASSGLALDTQYF	TGTGCCAGCAGTGGACTAGCATTAGATACGCAGTATTTT
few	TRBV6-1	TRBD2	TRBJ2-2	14	CASTQREGTGKLFF	TGTGCCAGCACCCAACGGGAGGGTACGGGGAAGCTGTTTTTT
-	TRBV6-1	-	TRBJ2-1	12	CASRVVNNEQFF	TGTGCCAGCAGAGTAGTTAACAATGAGCAGTTCTTC
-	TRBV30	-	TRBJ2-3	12	CACRTGSVTQYF	TGTGCCTGCCGAACGGGGTCCGTTACGCAGTATTTT
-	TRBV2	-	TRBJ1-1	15	CASRKVLDGNPEAFF	TGTGCCAGCAGAAAGGTCCTAGATGGGAATCCTGAAGCTTTCTTT
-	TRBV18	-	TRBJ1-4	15	CASSPRGGNNEKLFF	TGTGCCAGCTCACCACGGGGGGGCAACAATGAAAAACTGTTTTTT
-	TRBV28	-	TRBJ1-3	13	CASSSVSGNTIYF	TGTGCCAGCAGTTCGGTTTCTGGAAACACCATATATTTT
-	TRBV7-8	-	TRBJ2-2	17	CASSLIFWGTNTGELFF	TGTGCCAGCAGCTTGATTTTTTGGGGTACGAACACCGGGGAGCTGTTTTTT
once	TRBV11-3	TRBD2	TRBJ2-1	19	CASGVGDRFSLAGESEQFF	TGTGCCAGCGGGGTTGGAGACAGGTTCTCACTAGCGGGAGAGAGTGAGCAGTTCTTC
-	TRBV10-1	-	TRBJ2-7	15	CASSEGAGTLYEQYF	TGCGCCAGCAGTGAAGGTGCGGGGACACTCTACGAGCAGTACTTC
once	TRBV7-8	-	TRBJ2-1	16	CASSSTGSSSYNEQFF	TGTGCCAGCAGCTCCACGGGGAGTAGCTCCTACAATGAGCAGTTCTTC
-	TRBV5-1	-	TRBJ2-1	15	CASSLAVRGSNEQFF	TGCGCCAGCAGCTTGGCCGTACGTGGTTCCAATGAGCAGTTCTTC
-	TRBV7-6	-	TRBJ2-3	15	CASSPMGGQADTQYF	TGTGCCAGCAGCCCCATGGGGGGGCAAGCAGATACGCAGTATTTT
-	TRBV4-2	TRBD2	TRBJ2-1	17	CASSQDIAGLADNEQFF	TGTGCCAGCAGCCAAGATATCGCGGGACTAGCAGACAATGAGCAGTTCTTC
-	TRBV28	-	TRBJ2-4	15	CASSPSGQGKNIQYF	TGTGCCAGCAGCCCCTCGGGGCAGGGGAAAAACATTCAGTACTTC
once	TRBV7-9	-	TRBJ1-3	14	CATPPPVSGNTIYF	TGTGCCACCCCACCCCCCGTCTCTGGAAACACCATATATTTT
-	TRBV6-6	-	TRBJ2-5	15	CASSYSSITQETQYF	TGTGCCAGCAGTTACTCCTCAATAACCCAAGAGACCCAGTACTTC
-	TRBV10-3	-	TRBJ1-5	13	CAINSGEGQPQHF	TGTGCCATCAATAGCGGGGAGGGTCAGCCCCAGCATTTT
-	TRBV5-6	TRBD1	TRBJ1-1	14	CASSLSGTGTEAFF	TGTGCCAGCAGCTTGTCCGGGACAGGAACTGAAGCTTTCTTT
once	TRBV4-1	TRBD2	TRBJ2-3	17	CASSQGGTSGSPDTQYF	TGCGCCAGCAGCCAAGGGGGGACTAGCGGGAGTCCAGATACGCAGTATTTT
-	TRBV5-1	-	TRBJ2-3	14	CASSLGHRTDTQYF	TGCGCCAGCAGCTTGGGCCACAGGACAGATACGCAGTATTTT
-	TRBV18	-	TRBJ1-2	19	CASSPSGTTPSPSNYGYTF	TGTGCCAGCTCACCATCTGGGACAACCCCTTCACCCTCTAACTATGGCTACACCTTC
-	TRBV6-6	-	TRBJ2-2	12	CASSLRGGELFF	TGTGCCAGCAGTCTCCGAGGCGGGGAGCTGTTTTTT
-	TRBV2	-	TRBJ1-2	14	CASSEYTGESGYTF	TGTGCCAGCAGTGAATATACGGGGGAATCTGGCTACACCTTC
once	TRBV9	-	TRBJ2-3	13	CASSQGGTDTQYF	TGTGCCAGCAGCCAAGGGGGTACAGATACGCAGTATTTT
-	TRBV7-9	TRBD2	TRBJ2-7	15	CASSPPAGPSYEQYF	TGTGCCAGCAGCCCCCCAGCGGGACCCTCCTACGAGCAGTACTTC
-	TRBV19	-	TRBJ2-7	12	CASSDRDILWYF	TGTGCCAGTAGCGACCGGGACATCCTTTGGTACTTC
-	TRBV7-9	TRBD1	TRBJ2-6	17	CASSPGTGDAGANVLTF	TGTGCCAGCAGTCCCGGGACAGGCGACGCTGGGGCCAACGTCCTGACTTTC
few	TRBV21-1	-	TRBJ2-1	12	CASSRRPDEQFF	TGTGCCAGCAGCAGGCGACCAGATGAGCAGTTCTTC
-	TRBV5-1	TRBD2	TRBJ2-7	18	CASSLYVGGSVPPHEQYF	TGCGCCAGCAGCTTGTACGTGGGCGGGAGTGTACCCCCCCACGAGCAGTACTTC
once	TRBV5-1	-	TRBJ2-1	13	CASSLGILSEQFF	TGCGCCAGCAGCTTGGGGATCCTGAGTGAGCAGTTCTTC
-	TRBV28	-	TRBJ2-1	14	CASSQIARYNEQFF	TGTGCCAGCAGTCAAATCGCTAGATACAATGAGCAGTTCTTC
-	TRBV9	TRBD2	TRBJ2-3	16	CASSFRLAGGTDTQYF	TGTGCCAGCAGCTTCCGACTAGCGGGAGGGACAGATACGCAGTATTTT
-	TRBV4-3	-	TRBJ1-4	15	CASSPAGTRSSKLFF	TGCGCCAGCAGTCCCGCCGGGACAAGGAGCTCTAAACTGTTTTTT
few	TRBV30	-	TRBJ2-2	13	CAWSVQRTGELFF	TGTGCCTGGAGTGTACAAAGGACAGGGGAGCTGTTTTTT